The source of this T cell receptor (beta chain) is a study of human T cells and chemical hapten exposure. Points from the study as a whole: DPC sensitization did not alter TCRs above 1 in 1000 frequency.

This clonotype showed up many times. The antigen is not known. Time point given: pre-sensitization, week 0. The treatment is: therapeutic diphenylcyclopropenone sensitization with weekly scalp DPC. Donors, patients with alopecia ranging from 18 to 70 years old and judged suitable for DPC, provided samples. Trimming removed 4 bases at V and 0 bases at J, with 11 bases between. CDR1 SNHLY and CDR2 FYNNEI come from the germline V gene. The CDR3 runs 15 residues. The authors' processing: With a range of roughly 23,224 to 690,600, the median per sample was about 87,000 TCRs. One entry per CDR3 protein results from TCRdb running MiXCR on the RACE reads. Clone size and V and J calls follow TCRdb, not the original study. The sample records 350,000 to 400,000 distinct CDR3 sequences, around 5.5% being singletons.

The material sequenced was whole blood, taken in connection with sensitization to the hapten diphenylcyclopropenone (DPC). The chain links TRBV2 to TRBJ2-3; D ambiguous. The source is a woman in her forties or fifties with alopecia areata. Some clones in this sample may be carry-over from other donors' samples. This chain's CDR3 is CASSVGDMSTDTQYF. The CDR3 DNA reads TGTGCCAGCAGTGTCGGCGACATGAGCACAGATACGCAGTATTTT. The full variable domain, in which reference TRBV2 and TRBJ2-3 provide the parts outside the CDR3, is EPEVTQTPSHQVTQMGQEVILRCVPISNHLYFYWYRQILGQKVEFLVSFYNNEISEKSEIFDDQFSVERPDGSNFTLKIRSTKLEDSAMYFCASSVGDMSTDTQYFGPGTRLTVL.